These T cell receptor beta chains were read from a single sample in a study of blood T cell repertoires in COVID-19. Sequencing was performed with immunoSEQ multiplex PCR; in TCRdb, only in-frame clones are kept and a portion is missing. The profile shows around 94,000 clones, 86% of them singletons. The sequenced sample was peripheral blood. The receptors come from a man aged 80 or over with acute or convalescent COVID-19. The CDR3 runs from the conserved cysteine through the conserved F or W. D genes are given only for firm matches.

d_call j_call v_call cdr3_nt cdr3_aa
TRBD1 TRBJ1-2 TRBV5-1 TGCGCCAGCAGCGCCGGGACAGCTGACTATGGCTACACCTTC CASSAGTADYGYTF
TRBD1 TRBJ2-2 TRBV28 TGTGCCAGCAGTTCACGCAGGGGGCCCGGGGAGCTGTTTTTT CASSSRRGPGELFF
TRBD1 TRBJ1-2 TRBV28 TGTGCCAGCAACCTACAGGGGGCGAAGGATGGCTACACCTTC CASNLQGAKDGYTF
NA TRBJ1-1 TRBV28 TGTGCCAGCAGTTTAAAGGCTGAGGGGAACACTGAAGCTTTCTTT CASSLKAEGNTEAFF
TRBD2 TRBJ2-3 TRBV10-2 TGCGCCAGCAGTGAGCTAGCGGGAAACGGGGATACGCAGTATTTT CASSELAGNGDTQYF
NA TRBJ2-5 TRBV5-4 TGTGCCAGCGGCACAGAGTTCCAAGAGACCCAGTACTTC CASGTEFQETQYF
TRBD1 TRBJ2-2 TRBV14 TGTGCCAGCAGCCGCCTGACAGGGAGCAACACCGGGGAGCTGTTTTTT CASSRLTGSNTGELFF
NA TRBJ1-2 TRBV6-5 TGTGCCAGCAGTTCCCCGGACAGAATTCTTGGCTACACCTTC CASSSPDRILGYTF
NA TRBJ2-3 TRBV6-5 TGTGCCAGCAGGCTAGCGTCGAGCACAGATACGCAGTATTTT CASRLASSTDTQYF
NA TRBJ2-2 TRBV21-1 TGTGCCAGCAGCAAAAAGGGACTAGCGGGAGGGCCAAAAACCGGGGAGCTGTTTTTT CASSKKGLAGGPKTGELFF
NA TRBJ1-5 TRBV28 TGTGCCAGCAGCCCCACAGGGATGGGCCAGCCCCAGCATTTT CASSPTGMGQPQHF